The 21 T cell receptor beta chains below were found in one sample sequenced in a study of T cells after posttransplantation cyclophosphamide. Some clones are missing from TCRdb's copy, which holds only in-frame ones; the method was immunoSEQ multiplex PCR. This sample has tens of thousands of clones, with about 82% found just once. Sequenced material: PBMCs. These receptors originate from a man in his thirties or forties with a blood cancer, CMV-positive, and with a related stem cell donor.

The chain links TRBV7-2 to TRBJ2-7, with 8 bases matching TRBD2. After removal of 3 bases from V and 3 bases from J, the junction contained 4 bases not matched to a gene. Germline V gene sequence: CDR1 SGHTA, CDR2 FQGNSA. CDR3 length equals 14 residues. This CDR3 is CASSLGLDLYEQYF. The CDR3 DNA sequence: TGTGCCAGCAGCTTGGGACTAGACCTCTACGAGCAGTACTTC.

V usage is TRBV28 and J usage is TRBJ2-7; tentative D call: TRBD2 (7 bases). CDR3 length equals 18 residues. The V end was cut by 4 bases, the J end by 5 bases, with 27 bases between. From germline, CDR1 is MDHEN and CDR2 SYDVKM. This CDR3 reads CASSSWNKGGGNRHEQYF. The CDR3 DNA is TGTGCCAGCAGTTCTTGGAATAAGGGAGGGGGAAATAGGCACGAGCAGTACTTC.

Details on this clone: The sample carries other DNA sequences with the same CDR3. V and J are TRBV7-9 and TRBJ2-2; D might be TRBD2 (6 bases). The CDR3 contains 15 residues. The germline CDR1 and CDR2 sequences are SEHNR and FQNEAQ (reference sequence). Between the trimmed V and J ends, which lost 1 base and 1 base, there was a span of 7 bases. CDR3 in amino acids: CASSLVAVNTGELFF. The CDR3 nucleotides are TGTGCCAGCAGCTTAGTAGCGGTGAACACCGGGGAGCTGTTTTTT.

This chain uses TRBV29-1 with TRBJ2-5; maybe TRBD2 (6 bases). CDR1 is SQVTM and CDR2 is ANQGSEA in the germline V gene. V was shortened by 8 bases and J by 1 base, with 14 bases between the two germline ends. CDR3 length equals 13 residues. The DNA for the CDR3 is TGCAGCCTAGCGAGGGGACGCCAAGAGACCCAGTACTTC. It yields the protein CSLARGRQETQYF.

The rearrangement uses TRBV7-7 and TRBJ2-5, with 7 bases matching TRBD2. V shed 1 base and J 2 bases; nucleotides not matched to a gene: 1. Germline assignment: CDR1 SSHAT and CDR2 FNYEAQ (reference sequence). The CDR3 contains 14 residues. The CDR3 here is CASSLGSGQETQYF. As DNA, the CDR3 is TGTGCCAGCAGCTTAGGTAGCGGGCAAGAGACCCAGTACTTC.

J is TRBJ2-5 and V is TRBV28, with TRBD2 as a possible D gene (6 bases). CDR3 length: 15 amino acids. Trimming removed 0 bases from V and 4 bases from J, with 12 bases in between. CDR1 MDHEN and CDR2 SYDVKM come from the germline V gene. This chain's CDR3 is CASSLWGGSVETQYF. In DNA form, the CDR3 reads TGTGCCAGCAGTTTATGGGGGGGTTCGGTAGAGACCCAGTACTTC.

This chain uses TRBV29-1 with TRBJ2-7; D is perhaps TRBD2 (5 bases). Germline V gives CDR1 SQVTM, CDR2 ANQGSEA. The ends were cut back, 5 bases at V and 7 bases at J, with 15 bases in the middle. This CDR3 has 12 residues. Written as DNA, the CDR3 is TGCAGCGTTACCCTGTTCCCGGGGGAGCAGTACTTC. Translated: CSVTLFPGEQYF.

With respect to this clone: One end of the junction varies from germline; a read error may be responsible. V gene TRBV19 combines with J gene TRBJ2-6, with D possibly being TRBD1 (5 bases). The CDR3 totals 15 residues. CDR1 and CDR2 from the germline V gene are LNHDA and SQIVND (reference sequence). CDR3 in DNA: TGTGCCAGTAGTATCCCCCGCTCTGGGGCCAACGTCCCGACTTTC. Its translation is CASSIPRSGANVPTF. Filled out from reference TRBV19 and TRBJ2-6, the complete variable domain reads DGGITQSPKYLFRKEGQNVTLSCEQNLNHDAMYWYRQDPGQGLRLIYYSQIVNDFQKGDIAEGYSVSREKKESFPLTVTSAQKNPTAFYLCASSIPRSGANVPTFGAGSRLTVL.

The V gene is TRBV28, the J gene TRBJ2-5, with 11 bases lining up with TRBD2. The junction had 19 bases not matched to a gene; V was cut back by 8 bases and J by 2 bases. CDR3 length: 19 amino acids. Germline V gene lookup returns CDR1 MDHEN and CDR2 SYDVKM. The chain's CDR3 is CASSFGATSGSGGQETQYF. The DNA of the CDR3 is TGTGCCAGCTCCTTCGGAGCTACTAGCGGGAGTGGGGGTCAAGAGACCCAGTACTTC.

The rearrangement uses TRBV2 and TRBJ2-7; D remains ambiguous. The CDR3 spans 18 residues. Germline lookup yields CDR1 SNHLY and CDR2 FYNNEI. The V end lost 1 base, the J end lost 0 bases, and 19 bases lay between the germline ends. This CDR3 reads CASSEGFQRAGYSYEQYF. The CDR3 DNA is TGTGCCAGCAGTGAAGGATTTCAACGAGCAGGTTACTCCTACGAGCAGTACTTC.

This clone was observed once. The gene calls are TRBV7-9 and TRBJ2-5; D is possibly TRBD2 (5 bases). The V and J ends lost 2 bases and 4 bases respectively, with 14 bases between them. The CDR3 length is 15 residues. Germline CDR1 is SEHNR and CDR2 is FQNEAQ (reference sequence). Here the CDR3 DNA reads TGTGCCAGCAGCTTAAGTGGGCGCGGAGGAGAGACCCAGTACTTC. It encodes CASSLSGRGGETQYF. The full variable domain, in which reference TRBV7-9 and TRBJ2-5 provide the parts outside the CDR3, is DTGVSQNPRHKITKRGQNVTFRCDPISEHNRLYWYRQTLGQGPEFLTYFQNEAQLEKSRLLSDRFSAERPKGSFSTLEIQRTEQGDSAMYLCASSLSGRGGETQYFGPGTRLLVL.

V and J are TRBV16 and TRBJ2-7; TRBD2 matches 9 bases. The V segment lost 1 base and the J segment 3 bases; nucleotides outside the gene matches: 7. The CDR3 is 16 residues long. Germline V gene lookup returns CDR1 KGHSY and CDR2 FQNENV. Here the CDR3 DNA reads TGTGCCAGCAGCCAATACCCTAGCGGGATAAGCTACGAGCAGTACTTC. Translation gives CASSQYPSGISYEQYF.

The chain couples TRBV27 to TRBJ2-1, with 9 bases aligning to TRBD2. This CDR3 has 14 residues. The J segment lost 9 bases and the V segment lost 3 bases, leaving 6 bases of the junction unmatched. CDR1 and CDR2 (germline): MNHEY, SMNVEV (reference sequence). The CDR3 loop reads CASSFGLASGEQFF. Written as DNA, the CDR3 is TGTGCCAGCAGTTTCGGACTAGCGTCGGGTGAGCAGTTCTTC.

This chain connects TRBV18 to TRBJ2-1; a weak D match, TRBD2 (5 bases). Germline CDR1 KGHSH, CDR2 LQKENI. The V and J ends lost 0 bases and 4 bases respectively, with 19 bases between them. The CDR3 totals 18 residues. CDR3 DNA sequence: TGTGCCAGCTCACCACCCGGCGGAGGCACTGGGGTTTACAATGAGCAGTTCTTC. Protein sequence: CASSPPGGGTGVYNEQFF.

Written as DNA, the CDR3 is TGTGCCAGCAGCTTAGCGGGGGCCACAGATACGCAGTATTTT. It is translated as CASSLAGATDTQYF. The chain combines TRBV7-3 with TRBJ2-3; D is perhaps TRBD2 (7 bases). The CDR3 loop spans 14 amino acids. Trimming removed 2 bases from V and 2 bases from J, with 8 bases in between. CDR1 is SGHTA, CDR2 FQGTGA, per germline. The entire variable domain, with the rest obtained from reference TRBV7-3 and TRBJ2-3, is as follows: GAGVSQTPSNKVTEKGKYVELRCDPISGHTALYWYRQSLGQGPEFLIYFQGTGAADDSGLPNDRFFAVRPEGSVSTLKIQRTERGDSAVYLCASSLAGATDTQYFGPGTRLTVL.

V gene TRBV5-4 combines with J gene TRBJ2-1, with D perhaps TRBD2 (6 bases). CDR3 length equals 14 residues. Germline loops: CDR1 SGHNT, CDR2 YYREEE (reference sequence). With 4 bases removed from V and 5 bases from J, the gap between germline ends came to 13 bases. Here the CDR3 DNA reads TGTGCCAGCAGCACCGTGGGGAGGAACAATGAGCAGTTCTTC. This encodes CASSTVGRNNEQFF.

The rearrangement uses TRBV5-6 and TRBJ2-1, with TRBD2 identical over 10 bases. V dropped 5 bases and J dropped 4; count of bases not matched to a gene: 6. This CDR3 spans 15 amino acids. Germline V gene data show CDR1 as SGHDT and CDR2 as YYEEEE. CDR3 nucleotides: TGTGCCAGCAGAGGACTAGCGGCCCAGTACAATGAGCAGTTCTTC. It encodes CASRGLAAQYNEQFF. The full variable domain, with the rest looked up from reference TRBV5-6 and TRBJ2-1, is DAGVTQSPTHLIKTRGQQVTLRCSPKSGHDTVSWYQQALGQGPQFIFQYYEEEERQRGNFPDRFSGHQFPNYSSELNVNALLLGDSALYLCASRGLAAQYNEQFFGPGTRLTVL.

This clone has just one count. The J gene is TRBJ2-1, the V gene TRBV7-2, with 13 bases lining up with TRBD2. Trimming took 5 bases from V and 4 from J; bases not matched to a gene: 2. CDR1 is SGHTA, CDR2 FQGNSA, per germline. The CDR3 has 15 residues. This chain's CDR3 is CASSAGLAGYNEQFF. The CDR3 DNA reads TGTGCCAGCAGCGCGGGACTAGCGGGATACAATGAGCAGTTCTTC.

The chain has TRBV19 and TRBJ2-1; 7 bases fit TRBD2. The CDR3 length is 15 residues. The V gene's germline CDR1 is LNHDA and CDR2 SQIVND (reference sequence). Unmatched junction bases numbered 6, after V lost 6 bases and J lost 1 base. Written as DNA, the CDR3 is TGTGCCAGTAGGCCTAGCGGCAATTCCTACAATGAGCAGTTCTTC. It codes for CASRPSGNSYNEQFF.

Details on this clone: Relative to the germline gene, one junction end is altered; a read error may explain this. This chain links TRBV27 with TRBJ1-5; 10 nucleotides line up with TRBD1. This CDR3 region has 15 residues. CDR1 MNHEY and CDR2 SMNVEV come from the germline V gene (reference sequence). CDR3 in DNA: TGTGCCAGCAGTGGGGGACAGGGGTGGTCTCAGCTCCAGCATTTT. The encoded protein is CASSGGQGWSQLQHF.

Here the CDR3 DNA reads TGTGCCAGCAGTTATTCTCAGGGTACCCGTGGCTACACCTTC. Translation gives CASSYSQGTRGYTF. The chain uses TRBV28 and TRBJ1-2; a possible D gene is TRBD1 (5 bases). The CDR3 has 14 residues. Trimming left V 4 bases short and J 7 bases short, with 16 bases between. In germline, CDR1 is MDHEN, CDR2 SYDVKM.